The 29 T cell receptor beta chains presented below share a single source sample, sequenced in a study of blood T cell repertoires in COVID-19. TCRdb's copy holds only in-frame clones and misses some; the assay was immunoSEQ multiplex PCR. The sample holds about 290,000 clones, approximately 86% seen once. The material sequenced was peripheral blood. The receptors here all came from a woman aged 45-65 years with active or convalescent COVID-19.

The J gene is TRBJ1-5, the V gene TRBV2, with a tentative D call TRBD1 (5 bases). The CDR3 length is 15 residues. The V and J ends lost 3 bases and 6 bases respectively, with 15 bases between them. Germline CDR1 reads SNHLY; CDR2 reads FYNNEI. The CDR3 DNA reads TGTGCCAGCAGTGATCGGGGGAATCGGGCTCAGCCCCAGCATTTT. This encodes CASSDRGNRAQPQHF.

The V call is TRBV7-2, the J call TRBJ1-1; TRBD1 agrees at 8 bases. The CDR3 is made up of 15 amino acids. Trimming removed 3 bases from V and 1 base from J; junction bases left unmatched: 4. Germline-derived CDR1 and CDR2 are SGHTA and FQGNSA. The CDR3 DNA sequence: TGTGCCAGCAGCTTGGCCGGGACAGGGAACACTGAAGCTTTCTTT. Its protein is CASSLAGTGNTEAFF.

The chain is built from TRBV28 and TRBJ1-2; no firm D call. V lost 6 bases and J 5 bases, leaving 13 bases between the germline ends. From germline, CDR1 is MDHEN and CDR2 SYDVKM. The CDR3 has 13 amino acids. CDR3 sequence: CASRPTRFYGYTF. In DNA form, the CDR3 reads TGTGCCAGCAGACCAACAAGATTTTATGGCTACACCTTC.

This chain uses TRBV6-5 with TRBJ1-6, with 7 bases fitting TRBD1. V lost 6 bases and J lost 10; bases outside the gene matches: 15. The CDR3 extends over 16 amino acids. Germline CDR1 and CDR2: MNHEY and SVGAGI. CDR3 region: CASSYLKDRTKSPLHF. DNA for the CDR3: TGTGCCAGCAGCTACCTAAAGGACAGGACAAAGTCACCCCTCCACTTT.

In DNA, the CDR3 is TGTGCCAGCAGCCCGGGACTTTGGGAGACCCAGTACTTC. Translated, it gives CASSPGLWETQYF. The chain is built from TRBV7-8 and TRBJ2-5, with D possibly TRBD2 on 6 matching bases. The CDR3 runs 13 residues. Germline V gene sequence: CDR1 SGHVS, CDR2 FQNEAQ. Trimming shortened V by 5 bases and J by 5 bases, and 12 bases separated the two germline ends.

V is TRBV5-1 and J is TRBJ1-1; tentative D call: TRBD1 (6 bases). Germline V CDR1 and CDR2: SGHRS, YFSETQ. The CDR3 is 14 amino acids. Trimming stripped 3 bases from V and 4 bases from J, with 13 bases between. This CDR3 is CASSSSGAVTEAFF. The CDR3 DNA follows: TGCGCCAGCAGCTCTTCAGGGGCCGTCACTGAAGCTTTCTTT.

V is TRBV18 and J is TRBJ1-1; possible D gene TRBD1, 5 bases. This CDR3 has 15 residues. Germline CDR1 is KGHSH and CDR2 is LQKENI. Deletions cut 8 bases from V and 0 bases from J, with 16 bases between. The CDR3 nucleotides read TGTGCCAGCCTACCTACCAGACAGATGAACACTGAAGCTTTCTTT. Translated, it gives CASLPTRQMNTEAFF.

The chain has TRBV6-2 or TRBV6-3 and TRBJ2-1; 9 bases align to TRBD2. The V gene's germline CDR1 is MNHEY and CDR2 SVGEGT. The length of the CDR3 is 16 residues. The trim removed 0 bases at V and 9 bases at J, leaving 9 bases unmatched. DNA for the CDR3: TGTGCCAGCAGTTACTCGGGTCTTAGCGGGAGCAGTGAGCAGTTCTTC. The encoded protein is CASSYSGLSGSSEQFF.

This rearrangement joins TRBV6-5 to TRBJ1-5; 7 positions match TRBD1. This CDR3 is 14 amino acids long. The germline V gene has CDR1 MNHEY and CDR2 SVGAGI. Germline trimming cut 7 bases from V and 2 bases from J; bases unmatched to any gene: 5. The CDR3 DNA reads as TGTGCCAGCACTAAAACAGGGGGCAATCAGCCCCAGCATTTT. Protein product: CASTKTGGNQPQHF.

The sample holds a few counts of this clone. The gene calls are TRBV6-2 or TRBV6-3 and TRBJ1-6; 8 positions agree with TRBD1. Germline V lookup: CDR1 MNHEY, CDR2 SVGEGT. V was pared by 6 bases and J by 1 base, with 5 bases of the junction left unmatched. This CDR3 has 16 residues. CDR3 coding DNA: TGTGCCAGCAGCCCTGACAGGGGATCCTATAATTCACCCCTCCACTTT. Its protein product is CASSPDRGSYNSPLHF.

This sequence joins TRBV29-1 and TRBJ1-1; 7 nucleotides match TRBD1. CDR1 and CDR2 from the germline V gene are SQVTM and ANQGSEA. CDR3 length: 15 residues. The V segment lost 4 bases and the J segment 10 bases; nucleotides outside the gene matches: 18. In DNA, the CDR3 is TGCAGCGTTGCACATAAAGCTCAGGGGGGTATAGGAGCTTTCTTT. Its protein is CSVAHKAQGGIGAFF.

This clone appeared a single time. V and J are TRBV3-1 (or the pseudogene TRBV3-2) and TRBJ2-7; D perhaps matches TRBD2 (5 bases). V lost 1 base, J lost 9 bases, and 13 bases lay in between. The CDR3 length is 13 residues. Germline V gene sequence: CDR1 LGHDT, CDR2 YNNKEL (reference sequence). CDR3 loop: CASSQAVGGRQYF. CDR3 in DNA: TGTGCCAGCAGCCAAGCTGTGGGTGGGAGGCAGTACTTC.

The chain joins TRBV5-1 to TRBJ2-2; the D gene is possibly TRBD1 (6 bases). V dropped 8 bases and J dropped 2 bases, with 13 bases sitting between them. The CDR3 contains 14 residues. Germline CDR1 reads SGHRS; CDR2 reads YFSETQ. Here the CDR3 DNA reads TGCGCCAGTTACCGGGACACTAACACCGGGGAGCTGTTTTTT. It codes for CASYRDTNTGELFF.

The CDR3 DNA is TGTGCCAGCAGACCTCTAGCGGGGCCCCACGAGCAGTACTTC. It translates to CASRPLAGPHEQYF. J is TRBJ2-7 and V is TRBV11-2; 9 bases align to TRBD2. The CDR3 consists of 14 residues. V shed 6 bases and J 5 bases; nucleotides not matched to a gene: 8. Germline V gene data show CDR1 as SGHAT and CDR2 as FQNNGV.

The chain has TRBV2 and TRBJ2-5; 14 bases align to TRBD2. Per germline, CDR1 SNHLY and CDR2 FYNNEI. The CDR3 runs 16 residues. V was clipped by 6 bases and J by 5 bases; unmatched bases: 8. The CDR3 region has the DNA TGTGCCAGCAGAGAGCTGACTAGCGGGAGGGGTGAGACCCAGTACTTC. Its translation is CASRELTSGRGETQYF.

CDR3 region: CASSLAGANMNEQFF. The CDR3 DNA follows: TGTGCCAGCAGCTTAGCCGGAGCTAATATGAATGAGCAGTTCTTC. V is TRBV7-3 and J is TRBJ2-1; D gene uncertain. Germline V lookup: CDR1 SGHTA, CDR2 FQGTGA. CDR3 length: 15 residues. The V gene lost 2 bases and the J gene lost 7 bases, with 15 bases spanning the gap.

The V call is TRBV18, the J call TRBJ2-7; 9 bases line up with TRBD2. CDR3 length equals 16 residues. Germline CDR1 is KGHSH and CDR2 is LQKENI. With 1 base clipped from V and 4 bases from J, the junction kept 8 bases outside the gene matches. In DNA form, the CDR3 reads TGTGCCAGCTCACCACGAATCGCGGGAGGGCTATACGAGCAGTACTTC. Protein: CASSPRIAGGLYEQYF.

The chain employs TRBV4-1 and TRBJ2-7; D possibly corresponds to TRBD2 (5 bases). The CDR3 is made up of 16 amino acids. Between the trimmed V and J ends, which lost 2 bases and 3 bases, there was a span of 17 bases. Germline V lookup: CDR1 MGHRA, CDR2 YSYEKL. The CDR3 region has the DNA TGCGCCAGCAGCCAAAGCCCCGGGGTGGCCAGCTACGAGCAGTACTTC. It yields the protein CASSQSPGVASYEQYF.

This sequence joins TRBV29-1 and TRBJ2-1; 8 bases match TRBD2. Per germline, CDR1 SQVTM and CDR2 ANQGSEA. J lost 8 bases, V lost 4 bases, and 13 bases had no gene match. The CDR3 totals 15 residues. The CDR3: CSVAGTRRGGDEQFF. CDR3 coding DNA: TGCAGCGTTGCAGGGACTAGAAGGGGAGGGGATGAGCAGTTCTTC.

The chain links TRBV18 to TRBJ1-4, with 9 bases lining up with TRBD1. The CDR3 extends over 15 amino acids. V lost 1 base and J lost 8; bases outside the gene matches: 5. Germline V gives CDR1 KGHSH, CDR2 LQKENI. This chain's CDR3 is CASSPLGQGYEKLFF. The CDR3 DNA reads as TGTGCCAGCTCACCACTGGGACAGGGTTACGAAAAACTGTTTTTT.

Here the CDR3 reads CASSRFRIQGASNQPQHF. The CDR3 DNA is TGTGCCAGCAGTCGCTTCCGAATACAGGGGGCGAGCAATCAGCCCCAGCATTTT. The chain uses TRBV28 and TRBJ1-5; 9 positions agree with TRBD1. J gave up 1 base and V 5 bases, and 12 bases lay outside the gene matches. The CDR3 sequence is 18 residues long. Germline V gene lookup returns CDR1 MDHEN and CDR2 SYDVKM.

The gene calls are TRBV6-5 and TRBJ1-1, with 9 positions matching TRBD1. The CDR3 length is 14 residues. In germline, CDR1 is MNHEY, CDR2 SVGAGI. V gave up 10 bases and J gave up 1 base; unmatched junction bases: 7. This CDR3 reads CAILQGAQNTEAFF. CDR3 nucleotide sequence: TGTGCCATACTACAGGGGGCGCAGAACACTGAAGCTTTCTTT.

The chain has TRBV3-1 (or the pseudogene TRBV3-2) and TRBJ1-2; 9 bases are shared with TRBD1. V lost 0 bases to trimming and J lost 7 bases; unmatched junction nucleotides: 6. Germline-derived CDR1 and CDR2 are LGHDT and YNNKEL (reference sequence). The CDR3 runs to 15 residues. Here the CDR3 reads CASSQDRTGAAGYTF. CDR3 nucleotide sequence: TGTGCCAGCAGCCAAGATCGGACAGGGGCAGCTGGCTACACCTTC.

The J gene is TRBJ1-4, the V gene TRBV2; no clear D gene. Germline loops: CDR1 SNHLY, CDR2 FYNNEI. This CDR3 spans 13 amino acids. Trimming removed 2 bases at V and 8 bases at J, with 9 bases between. CDR3 in DNA: TGTGCCAGCAGTGAACGGCGGAACGAAAAACTGTTTTTT. Translating gives CASSERRNEKLFF. Looking up the rest from reference TRBV2 and TRBJ1-4 gives the full variable domain: EPEVTQTPSHQVTQMGQEVILRCVPISNHLYFYWYRQILGQKVEFLVSFYNNEISEKSEIFDDQFSVERPDGSNFTLKIRSTKLEDSAMYFCASSERRNEKLFFGSGTQLSVL.

J is TRBJ2-2 and V is TRBV7-8, with TRBD2 identical over 9 bases. Losses at the gene ends were 2 bases for V and 2 bases for J; bases not matched to a gene: 6. The germline V gene has CDR1 SGHVS and CDR2 FQNEAQ. CDR3 size: 17 residues. DNA for the CDR3: TGTGCCAGCAGCTTAAGCAGGACTAGCGTAAACACCGGGGAGCTGTTTTTT. Its translation is CASSLSRTSVNTGELFF.

The rearrangement links TRBV5-1 to TRBJ1-1, with 9 positions matching TRBD1. The V and J ends lost 4 bases and 2 bases, in that order; junction bases with no gene match: 12. In germline, CDR1 is SGHRS, CDR2 YFSETQ. The CDR3 totals 17 residues. This chain's CDR3 is CASSRRQGVPINTEAFF. DNA for the CDR3: TGCGCCAGCAGCCGGAGACAGGGGGTACCTATAAACACTGAAGCTTTCTTT.

This chain joins TRBV6-5 and TRBJ2-1, with 9 nucleotides matching TRBD2. There are 12 residues in the CDR3. CDR1 and CDR2 from the germline V gene are MNHEY and SVGAGI. Trimming at V came to 9 bases and at J to 6 bases, leaving 3 bases not matched to a gene. The CDR3 protein is CASRTSANEQFF. The DNA for the CDR3 is TGTGCCAGTCGGACTAGCGCCAATGAGCAGTTCTTC.

The DNA for the CDR3 is TGCGCCAGCAGTGAGTCCCCCAGCGGGAGTCCCTACAATGAGCAGTTCTTC. Translated, it gives CASSESPSGSPYNEQFF. The chain is built from TRBV10-2 and TRBJ2-1, with 8 bases aligning to TRBD2. V shed 0 bases and J 2 bases; nucleotides not matched to a gene: 6. The CDR3 spans 17 residues. The germline CDR1 and CDR2 sequences are WSHSY and SAAADI.

The V and J genes are TRBV7-3 and TRBJ2-3; no definite D call. The germline CDR1 and CDR2 sequences are SGHTA and FQGTGA. Trimming shortened V by 1 base and J by 3 bases, and 14 bases separated the two germline ends. This CDR3 is built from 16 residues. CDR3 coding DNA: TGTGCCAGCAGCTTAATAGCCACACCTACAACAGATACGCAGTATTTT. Its protein product is CASSLIATPTTDTQYF.